The entry below describes one T cell receptor (beta chain). Its antigen remains unidentified. Base qualities are missing; no much larger clone stands one base away. The sample comes from a study of blood T cell repertoires in COVID-19 (dated by TCRdb to 2020 to 2022). For the wider study: Samples covering the acute and convalescent phases of COVID-19 were provided by collaborators in the United States, Italy and Spain. HLA class I and class II types, where available, came from metadata supplied by the sample provider rather than from assay-based typing. The dataset comprised deeply sampled blood TCRbeta repertoires from subjects exposed to, actively infected with, or recovered from COVID-19. Samples were obtained from the ongoing ImmuneRACE study (first 160 participants) and from some 1,200 subjects provided by 6 global collaborators. The material from the prospective study consisted of cDNA or gDNA derived from T cells, B-cell-depleted T cells, or PBMCs. A freely available public database, intended as a resource for researchers studying the immune response to SARS-CoV-2, is where the repertoires were released. Nearly every sample came with metadata listing a de-identified subject ID, COVID-19 status, age in years and sex.

Overall results and qualifications from the work: The quantity of clinical and demographic metadata differed by source and by participant and was supplied without curation.

One collaborating source in Seattle enrolled patients while the patients were actively infected and followed the patients over time throughout the course of disease. Collaborating institutions collected whole blood in K2EDTA tubes following their own protocols. Collaborator samples were shipped for TCRbeta analysis as frozen whole blood, isolated PBMCs, or DNA extracted from either sample type. TCRbeta CDR3 regions were amplified from genomic DNA using the immunoSEQ Assay, a bias-controlled multiplex PCR. Turning to the authors' computational methods: The number of nucleated cells in each sample was estimated from the amplification of reference gene primers within the assay. Sequence reads were collapsed and filtered to measure the absolute abundance of every unique TCRbeta CDR3 rearrangement. For each sample, productive Simpson clonality was calculated as the square root of Simpson's diversity index across productive rearrangements. TCRdb holds this immuneACCESS table with in-frame rearrangements only. Some clones are missing; in checked studies, unresolved V genes explain under half, and the rest has no known cause. That table supplies the V and J calls and clone size; D and trimming were determined from the DNA. In all, the sample holds around 170,000 clones, and roughly 87% of those were seen once. The top ten clonotypes cover about 8.3% of the sample.

The specimen was peripheral blood. The TCR comes from a woman aged 70 to 79 with COVID-19, enrolled during active disease.

The nucleotides are TGTGCCTGGAGTGTGTCGGGACAGAACTACGAGCAGTACTTC. Its coded protein is CAWSVSGQNYEQYF. The chain employs TRBV30 and TRBJ2-7, and 7 junction bases match TRBD1. The germline V gene (reference sequence) supplies CDR1 GTSNPN and CDR2 SVGIG. The junction shows trimming of 0 bases on V and 3 bases on J, and the gene matches do not reach 5 bases of it. From the cysteine up to the phenylalanine, the CDR3 has a length of 14 residues. Only the CDR3 part of the read is kept: 42 bases, read in frame from the first base.